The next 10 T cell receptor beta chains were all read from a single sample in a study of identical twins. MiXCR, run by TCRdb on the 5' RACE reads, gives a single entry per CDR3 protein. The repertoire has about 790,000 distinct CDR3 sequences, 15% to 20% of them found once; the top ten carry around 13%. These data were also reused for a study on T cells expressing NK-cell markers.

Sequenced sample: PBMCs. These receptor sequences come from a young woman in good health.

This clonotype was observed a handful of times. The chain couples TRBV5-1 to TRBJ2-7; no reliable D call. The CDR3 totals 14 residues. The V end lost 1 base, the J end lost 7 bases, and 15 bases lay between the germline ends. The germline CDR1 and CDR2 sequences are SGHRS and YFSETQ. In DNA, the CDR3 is TGCGCCAGCAGCTTGTTGAACGAGGTTCGGGAGCAGTACTTC. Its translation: CASSLLNEVREQYF.

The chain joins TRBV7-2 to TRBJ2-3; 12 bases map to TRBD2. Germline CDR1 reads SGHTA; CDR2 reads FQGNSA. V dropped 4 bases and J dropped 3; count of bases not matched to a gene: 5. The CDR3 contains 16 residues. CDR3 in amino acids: CASSSGLAGKTDTQYF. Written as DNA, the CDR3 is TGTGCCAGCAGCTCCGGACTAGCGGGAAAGACAGATACGCAGTATTTT.

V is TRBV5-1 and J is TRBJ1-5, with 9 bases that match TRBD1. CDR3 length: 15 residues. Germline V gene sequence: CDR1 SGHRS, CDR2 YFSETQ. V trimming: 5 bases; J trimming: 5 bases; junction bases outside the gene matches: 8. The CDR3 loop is CASSLTGGVYQPQHF. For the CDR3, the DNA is TGCGCCAGCAGTCTTACAGGGGGCGTTTATCAGCCCCAGCATTTT.

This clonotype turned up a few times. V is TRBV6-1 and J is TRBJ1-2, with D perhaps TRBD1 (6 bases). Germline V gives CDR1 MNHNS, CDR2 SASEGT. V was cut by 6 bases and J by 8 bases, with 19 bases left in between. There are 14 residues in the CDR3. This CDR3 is CASSPLGGRGGYTF. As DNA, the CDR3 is TGTGCCAGCAGCCCCCTTGGGGGGCGGGGGGGCTACACCTTC.

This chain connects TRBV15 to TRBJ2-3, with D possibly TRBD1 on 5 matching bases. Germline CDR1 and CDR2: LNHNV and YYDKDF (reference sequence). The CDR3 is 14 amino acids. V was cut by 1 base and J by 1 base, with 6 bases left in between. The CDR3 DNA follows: TGTGCCACCAGCAGAGGACAGCGCACAGATACGCAGTATTTT. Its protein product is CATSRGQRTDTQYF. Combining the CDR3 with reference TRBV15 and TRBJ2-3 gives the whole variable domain DAMVIQNPRYQVTQFGKPVTLSCSQTLNHNVMYWYQQKSSQAPKLLFHYYDKDFNNEADTPDNFQSRRPNTSFCFLDIRSPGLGDTAMYLCATSRGQRTDTQYFGPGTRLTVL.

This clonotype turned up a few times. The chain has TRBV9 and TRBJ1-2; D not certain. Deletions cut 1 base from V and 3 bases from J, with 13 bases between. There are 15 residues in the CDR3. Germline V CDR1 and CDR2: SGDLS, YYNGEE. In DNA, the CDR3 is TGTGCCAGCAGCGTAATGGGGATTCCCGACTATGGCTACACCTTC. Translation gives CASSVMGIPDYGYTF. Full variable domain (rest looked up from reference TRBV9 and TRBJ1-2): DSGVTQTPKHLITATGQRVTLRCSPRSGDLSVYWYQQSLDQGLQFLIQYYNGEERAKGNILERFSAQQFPDLHSELNLSSLELGDSALYFCASSVMGIPDYGYTFGSGTRLTVV.

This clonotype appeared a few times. The CDR3 sequence is CSARQFGLNTEAFF. CDR3 in DNA: TGCAGTGCTAGACAGTTTGGGTTGAACACTGAAGCTTTCTTT. The V gene is TRBV20-1, the J gene TRBJ1-1; D call uncertain. The germline CDR1 and CDR2 sequences are DFQATT and SNEGSKA (reference sequence). The germline V and J ends were trimmed by 2 bases and 0 bases, with 10 bases remaining between them. This CDR3 spans 14 amino acids.

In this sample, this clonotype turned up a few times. The CDR3 region has the DNA TGTGCCAGCAGCTTAGAGGGACAGCCAACCACAGATACGCAGTATTTT. It specifies CASSLEGQPTTDTQYF. The chain carries TRBV7-9 and TRBJ2-3, with 7 bases that match TRBD1. Germline CDR1 SEHNR, CDR2 FQNEAQ (reference sequence). This CDR3 region has 16 residues. After removal of 1 base from V and 2 bases from J, the junction contained 6 bases not matched to a gene.

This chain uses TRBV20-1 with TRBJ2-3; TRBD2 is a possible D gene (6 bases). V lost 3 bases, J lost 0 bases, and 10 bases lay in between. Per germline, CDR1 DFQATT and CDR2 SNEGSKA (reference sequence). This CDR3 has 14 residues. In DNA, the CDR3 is TGCAGTGCTAGCGGGGGACGTAGCACAGATACGCAGTATTTT. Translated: CSASGGRSTDTQYF.

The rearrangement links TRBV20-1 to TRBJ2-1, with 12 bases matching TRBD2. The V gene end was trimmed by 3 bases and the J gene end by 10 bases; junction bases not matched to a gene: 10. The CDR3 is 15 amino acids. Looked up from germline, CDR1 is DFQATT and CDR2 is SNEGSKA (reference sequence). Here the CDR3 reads CSASPQTSGRREQFF. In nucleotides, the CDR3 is TGCAGTGCTAGCCCGCAGACTAGCGGGAGACGCGAGCAGTTCTTC.